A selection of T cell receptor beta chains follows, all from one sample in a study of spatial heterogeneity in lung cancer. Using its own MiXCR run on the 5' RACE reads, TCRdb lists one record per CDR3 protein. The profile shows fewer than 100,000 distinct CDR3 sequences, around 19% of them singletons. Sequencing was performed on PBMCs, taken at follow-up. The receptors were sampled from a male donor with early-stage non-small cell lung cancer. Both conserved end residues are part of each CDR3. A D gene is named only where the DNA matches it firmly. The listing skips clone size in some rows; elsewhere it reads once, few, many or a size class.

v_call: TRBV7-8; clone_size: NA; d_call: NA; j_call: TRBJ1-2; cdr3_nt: TGTGCCAGCAGCCCCCGGGAGTTCTTCTATGGCTACACCTTC; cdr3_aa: CASSPREFFYGYTF
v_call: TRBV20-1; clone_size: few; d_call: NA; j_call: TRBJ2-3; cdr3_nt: TGCAGTACTAATATGCGTAGCGGTGCAGATACGCAGTATTTT; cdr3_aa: CSTNMRSGADTQYF
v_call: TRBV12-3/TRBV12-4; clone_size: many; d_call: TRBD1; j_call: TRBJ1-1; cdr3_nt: TGTGCCAGCAGCCCGGACAGGGCGGGGACTGAAGCTTTCTTT; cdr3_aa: CASSPDRAGTEAFF
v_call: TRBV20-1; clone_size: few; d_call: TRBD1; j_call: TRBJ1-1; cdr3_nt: TGCAGTGCCCCCCGGGGACAGGGCAACACTGAAGCTTTCTTT; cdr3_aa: CSAPRGQGNTEAFF
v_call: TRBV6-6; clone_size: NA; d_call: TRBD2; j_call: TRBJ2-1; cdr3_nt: TGTGCCAGCAGCCCAATAGCGGGATCCTACAATGAGCAGTTCTTC; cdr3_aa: CASSPIAGSYNEQFF
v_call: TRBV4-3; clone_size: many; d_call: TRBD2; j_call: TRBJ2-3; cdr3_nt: TGCGCCAGCAGCCAAGGGGCTAGCGGGGGGGCCGGGACAGATACGCAGTATTTT; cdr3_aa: CASSQGASGGAGTDTQYF
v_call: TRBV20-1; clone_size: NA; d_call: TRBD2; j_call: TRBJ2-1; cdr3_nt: TGCAGTGCCCCGGGACTAGCGGGAATTAATGAGCAGTTCTTC; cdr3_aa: CSAPGLAGINEQFF
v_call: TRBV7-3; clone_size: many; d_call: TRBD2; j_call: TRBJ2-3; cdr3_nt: TGTGCCAGCAGCTTAGGAGCGGGAGAAGATACGCAGTATTTT; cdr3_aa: CASSLGAGEDTQYF
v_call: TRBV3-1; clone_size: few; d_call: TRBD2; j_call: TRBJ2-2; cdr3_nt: TGTGCCAGCAGCCCGGGGACTAGCGGGACTACCGGGGAGCTGTTTTTT; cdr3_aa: CASSPGTSGTTGELFF
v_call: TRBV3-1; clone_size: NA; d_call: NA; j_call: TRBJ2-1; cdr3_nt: TGTGCCAGCAGCCAAGATCTACTAGCAAATGAGCAGTTCTTC; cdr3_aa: CASSQDLLANEQFF
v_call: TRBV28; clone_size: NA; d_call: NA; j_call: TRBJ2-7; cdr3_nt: TGTGCCAGCAGTCTCAGGAGGGTATGGCACGAGCAGTACTTC; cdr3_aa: CASSLRRVWHEQYF
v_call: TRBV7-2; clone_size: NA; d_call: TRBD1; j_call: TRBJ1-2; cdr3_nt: TGTGCCAGCAGCCCTGGGGGACAGGAGCAGTACCGAGGCTATGGCTACACCTTC; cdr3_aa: CASSPGGQEQYRGYGYTF
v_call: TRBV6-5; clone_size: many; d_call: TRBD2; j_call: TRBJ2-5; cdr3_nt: TGTGCCAGCAGTTATTTTACGGGGGGGCAAGAGACCCAGTACTTC; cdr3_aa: CASSYFTGGQETQYF
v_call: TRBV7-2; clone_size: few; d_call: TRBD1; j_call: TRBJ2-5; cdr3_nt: TGTGCCAGCAGCGTCGGACAGGCAAACCAAGAGACCCAGTACTTC; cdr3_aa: CASSVGQANQETQYF
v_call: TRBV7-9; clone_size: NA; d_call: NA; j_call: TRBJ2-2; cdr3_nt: TGTGCCAGGGGGTTCGTCACCGGGGAGCTGTTTTTT; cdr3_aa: CARGFVTGELFF
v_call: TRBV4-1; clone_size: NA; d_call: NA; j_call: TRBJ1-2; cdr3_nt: TGCGCCAGCAGCCAAGTCTTTACAGCCATATATGGCTACACCTTC; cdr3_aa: CASSQVFTAIYGYTF
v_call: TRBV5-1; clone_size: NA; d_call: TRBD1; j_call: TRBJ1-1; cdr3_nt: TGCGCCAGCAACGGGGGACAGGGGCCAATGAACACTGAAGCTTTCTTT; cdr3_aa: CASNGGQGPMNTEAFF
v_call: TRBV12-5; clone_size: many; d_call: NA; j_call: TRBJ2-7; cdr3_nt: TGTGCTAGTGGTCCGCGAGAGTACGAGCAGTACTTC; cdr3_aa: CASGPREYEQYF
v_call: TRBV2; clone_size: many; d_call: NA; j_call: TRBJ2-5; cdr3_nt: TGTGCCAGCAGTGCTGACCCCCCTTGGGAGACCCAGTACTTC; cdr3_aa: CASSADPPWETQYF
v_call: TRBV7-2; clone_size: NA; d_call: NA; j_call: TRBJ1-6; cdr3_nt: TGTGCCAGCAGCTCATCCGGGACCACTTTAGAGCCCCTCCACTTT; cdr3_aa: CASSSSGTTLEPLHF
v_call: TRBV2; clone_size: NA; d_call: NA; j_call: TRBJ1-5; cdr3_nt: TGTGCCAGCAGTGTCAAGGGGAATCAGCCCCAGCATTTT; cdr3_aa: CASSVKGNQPQHF
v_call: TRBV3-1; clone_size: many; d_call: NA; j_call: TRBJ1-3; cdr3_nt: TGTGCCAGCAGCCCCGGGTGGACAAGCTCTGGAAACACCATATATTTT; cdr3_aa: CASSPGWTSSGNTIYF
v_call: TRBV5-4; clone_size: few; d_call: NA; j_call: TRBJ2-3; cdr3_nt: TGTGCCAGCAGCGGGTCGGGCGGGGCTAGCACAGATACGCAGTATTTT; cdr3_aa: CASSGSGGASTDTQYF
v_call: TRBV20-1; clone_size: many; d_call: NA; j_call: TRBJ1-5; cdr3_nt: TGCAGTGCTAGAGATCGGGTCAGTCAGCCCCAGCATTTT; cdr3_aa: CSARDRVSQPQHF
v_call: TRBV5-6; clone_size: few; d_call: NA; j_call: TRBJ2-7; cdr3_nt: TGTGCCAGCAGCACCAGTTCCAACTACGAGCAGTACTTC; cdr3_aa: CASSTSSNYEQYF
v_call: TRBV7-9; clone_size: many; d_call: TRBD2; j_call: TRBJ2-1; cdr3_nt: TGTGCCAGCAGCGCCCCCAGCGGGAGTATCTACAATGAGCAGTTCTTC; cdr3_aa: CASSAPSGSIYNEQFF
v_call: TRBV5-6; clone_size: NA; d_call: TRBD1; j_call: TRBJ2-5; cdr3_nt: TGTGCCAGCAGCTTTTTCAGGGGGGAGACCCAGTACTTC; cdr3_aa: CASSFFRGETQYF
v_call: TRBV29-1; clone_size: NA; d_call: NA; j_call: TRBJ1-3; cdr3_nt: TGCAGCGTTGCGGCCGGAGGAAACACCATATATTTT; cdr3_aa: CSVAAGGNTIYF
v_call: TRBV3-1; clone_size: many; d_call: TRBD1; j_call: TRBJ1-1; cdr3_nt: TGTGCCAGCAGCCAGAAAACAGGGGGTTCAGGAGCTTTCTTT; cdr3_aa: CASSQKTGGSGAFF
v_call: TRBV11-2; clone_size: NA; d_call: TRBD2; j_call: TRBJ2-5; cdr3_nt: TGTGCCAGCAGCGTCTTGATGAGCGGGGGGGAAGAGACCCAGTACTTC; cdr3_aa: CASSVLMSGGEETQYF
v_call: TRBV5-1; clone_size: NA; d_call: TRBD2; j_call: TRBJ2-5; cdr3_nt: TGCGCCAGCAGCTTGGTCCTAGCGGGGGCAAAAGAGACCCAGTACTTC; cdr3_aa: CASSLVLAGAKETQYF
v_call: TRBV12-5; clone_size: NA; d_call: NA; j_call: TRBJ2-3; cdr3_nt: TGTGCTAGTGGTTTGGTAGAGACAGATACGCAGTATTTT; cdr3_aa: CASGLVETDTQYF
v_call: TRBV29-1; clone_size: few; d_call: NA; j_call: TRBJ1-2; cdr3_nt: TGCAGCGTTGATGGAGAGGGCGGCTACACCTTC; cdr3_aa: CSVDGEGGYTF
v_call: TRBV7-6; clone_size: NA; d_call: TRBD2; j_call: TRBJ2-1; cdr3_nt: TGTGCCAGCAGTCGTACTAGCGGGAGTATGTACAATGAGCAGTTCTTC; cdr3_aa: CASSRTSGSMYNEQFF
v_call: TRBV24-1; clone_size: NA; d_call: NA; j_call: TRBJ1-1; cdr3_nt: TGTGCCACCAGTGATGGCAGGGGCCTCACTGAAGCTTTCTTT; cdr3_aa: CATSDGRGLTEAFF
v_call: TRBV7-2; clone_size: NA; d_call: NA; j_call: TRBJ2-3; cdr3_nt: TGTGCCAGCAGCTTTACCCGCACAGATACGCAGTATTTT; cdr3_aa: CASSFTRTDTQYF
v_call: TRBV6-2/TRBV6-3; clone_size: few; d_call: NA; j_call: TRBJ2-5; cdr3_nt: TGTGCCAGCAGTGCCACCCTGGACTACCAAGAGACCCAGTACTTC; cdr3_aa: CASSATLDYQETQYF
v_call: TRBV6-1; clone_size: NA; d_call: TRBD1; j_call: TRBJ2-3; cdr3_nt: TGTGCCAGCAGTTCTAAAGGACAGGGGATTAGCACAGATACGCAGTATTTT; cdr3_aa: CASSSKGQGISTDTQYF
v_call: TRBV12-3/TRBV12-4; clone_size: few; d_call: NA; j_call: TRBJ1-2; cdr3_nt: TGTGCCAGCAGTTTGGTAGGGGAGGGCTACACCTTC; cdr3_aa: CASSLVGEGYTF
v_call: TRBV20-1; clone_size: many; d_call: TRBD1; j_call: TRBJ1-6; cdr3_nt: TGCAGTGCTAGAGTTTCGGGACAGGGATATTCACCCCTCCACTTT; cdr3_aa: CSARVSGQGYSPLHF
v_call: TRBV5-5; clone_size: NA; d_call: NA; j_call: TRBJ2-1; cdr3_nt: TGTGCCAGCAGCTTGAGGCGAGACAGCTTGGGTGAGCAGTTCTTC; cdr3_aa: CASSLRRDSLGEQFF
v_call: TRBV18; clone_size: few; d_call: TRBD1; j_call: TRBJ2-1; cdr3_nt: TGTGCCAGCTCACAACAGGGGAACCTCTACAATGAGCAGTTCTTC; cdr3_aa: CASSQQGNLYNEQFF
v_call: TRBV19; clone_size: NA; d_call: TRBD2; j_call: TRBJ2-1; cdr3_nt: TGTGCCAGTAGTATAAAAGCGGGGGGGCCAGGCAAGGTCTTC; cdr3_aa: CASSIKAGGPGKVF
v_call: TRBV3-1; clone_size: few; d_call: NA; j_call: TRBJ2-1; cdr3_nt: TGTGCCAGCAGCCAAGTTACGACTAGTCATGAGCAGTTCTTC; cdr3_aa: CASSQVTTSHEQFF
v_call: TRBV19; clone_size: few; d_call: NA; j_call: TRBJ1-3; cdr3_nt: TGTGCCAGTAGTATGCGGGGCTCTGGAAACACCATATATTTT; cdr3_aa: CASSMRGSGNTIYF
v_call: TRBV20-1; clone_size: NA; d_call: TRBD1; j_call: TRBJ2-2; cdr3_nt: TGCAGTGCTAGCTGGGACAGGGGGCTGGACGGGGAGCTGTTTTTT; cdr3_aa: CSASWDRGLDGELFF
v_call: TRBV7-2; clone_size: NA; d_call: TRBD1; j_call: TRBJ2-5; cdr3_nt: TGTGCCAGCAGCCTAGGGGGACAGGGAAAGACCCAGTACTTC; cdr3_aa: CASSLGGQGKTQYF
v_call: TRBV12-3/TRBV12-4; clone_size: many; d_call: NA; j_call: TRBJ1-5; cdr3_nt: TGTGCCAGCAGCCCCACAGGGTATCAGCCCCAGCATTTT; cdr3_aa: CASSPTGYQPQHF
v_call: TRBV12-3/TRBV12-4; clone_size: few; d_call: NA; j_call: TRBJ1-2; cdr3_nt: TGTGCCAGCAGCGTATCGAACTATGGCTACACCTTC; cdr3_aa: CASSVSNYGYTF
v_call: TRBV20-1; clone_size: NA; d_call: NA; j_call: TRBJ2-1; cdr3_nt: TGCAGTGCCCCTCTGGGGGGCCAATTCGGCAATGAGCAGTTCTTC; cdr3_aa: CSAPLGGQFGNEQFF
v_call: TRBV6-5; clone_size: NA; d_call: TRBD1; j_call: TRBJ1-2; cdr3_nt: TGTGCCAGCAGTTACTCAAACAGGGGGCGATTTGGCTACACCTTC; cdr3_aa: CASSYSNRGRFGYTF
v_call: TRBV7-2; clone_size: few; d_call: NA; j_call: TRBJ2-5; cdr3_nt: TGTGCCAGCAGCCCTAGCCAAGAGACCCAGTACTTC; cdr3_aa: CASSPSQETQYF
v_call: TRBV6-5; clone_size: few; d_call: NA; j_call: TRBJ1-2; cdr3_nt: TGTGCCAGCAGTTACTCGAGTTTGGGGGAGAGCTACACCTTC; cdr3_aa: CASSYSSLGESYTF
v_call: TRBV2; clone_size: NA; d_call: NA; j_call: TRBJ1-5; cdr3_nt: TGTGCCAGCAGCCGGAGAGGGGAGAATCAGCCCCAGCATTTT; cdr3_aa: CASSRRGENQPQHF
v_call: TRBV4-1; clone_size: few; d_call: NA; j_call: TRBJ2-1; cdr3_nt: TGCGCCAGCAGCCAAGCCCCGTACGACAATGAGCAGTTCTTC; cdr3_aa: CASSQAPYDNEQFF
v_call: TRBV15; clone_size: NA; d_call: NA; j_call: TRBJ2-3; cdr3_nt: TGTGCCACCAGCAGAGATCTAGGTGCGGCCACAGATACGCAGTATTTT; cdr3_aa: CATSRDLGAATDTQYF
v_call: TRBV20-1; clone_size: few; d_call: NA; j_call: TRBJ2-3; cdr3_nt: TGCAGTGCTTTCCTACCGGGGGCCGATACGCAGTATTTT; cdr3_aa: CSAFLPGADTQYF
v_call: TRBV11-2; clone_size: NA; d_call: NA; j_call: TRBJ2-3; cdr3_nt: TGTGCCAGCAGACCTAGCGGCACAGATACGCAGTATTTT; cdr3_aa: CASRPSGTDTQYF